The following is a T cell receptor (beta chain) sequence with its context. This clonotype was recorded a few times. Its antigen specificity is not known. No clone much larger than this one lies a single base away; base qualities are absent. Ophthalmopathy patients had moderately to severely active disease, Clinical Activity Score of at least 3, NOSPECS grade of at least 4, and duration under 3 months. Patients with uncontrolled infections, other autoimmune diseases, pregnancy or lactation were excluded. Diagnoses were established on the basis of clinical symptoms, serum thyroxine and TRAb, thyroid ultrasound, and orbital computed tomography. Ficoll-Paque density gradient centrifugation was used to isolate PBMCs from about 10 ml of fresh peripheral blood. Trizol reagent was used to extract total RNA, and RNA quality was then checked on an Agilent 2100 Bioanalyzer. The TCR beta CDR3 regions were amplified from the RNA transcripts. For the first round of RT-PCR on the TCR CDR3, the HTBI primer set was used together with the Qiagen OneStep RT-PCR kit. A second multiplex PCR round built the libraries, followed by size selection and purification. Paired-end sequencing of the libraries was performed with 100 bp reads on an Illumina HiSeq2000. Under the source paper's analysis protocol: SOAPnuke was used to process the raw data, with reads discarded if the reads contained adapters or uncalled bases, had a mean Phred below 15, or lacked an exact constant-primer or identifier match. COPE v1.2.5 was used to merge the high-quality paired reads, and each unique nucleotide sequence was defined as a clonotype. Clonotypes were aligned to IMGT TRBV, TRBD and TRBJ reference segments using MiTCR v1.1. The analysis included only V-J combinations with a frequency above 0.0001, which together covered 98% to 99.2% of the repertoires. A TCS score was defined as the ratio of F50 (clonal expansion) to E x V (chaos), with BLOSUM62-based TCRdist applied between CDR3 peptides within each V-J. Welch's t-statistics and random forest reduced 450 to 600 V-J features to under 15, which were used in a naive Bayes classifier (R e1071). TCRdb passed the public sequencing reads through fastp at Q25 and MiXCR, retaining productive beta sequences. When rows share a CDR3 protein, they turn into one entry using the most common DNA and genes. TCRdb, not the original authors, processed these V and J calls. A total of about 530,000 distinct CDR3 sequences appear in this sample, approximately 17% of them only once. About 16% of the sample is held by the ten biggest clonotypes.

Between the V and J ends, shortened by 8 bases and 0 bases respectively, the junction contains 10 bases. Taken from the germline V gene, the CDR1 and CDR2 loops are MNHNS and SASEGT. Counted from cysteine to phenylalanine, this CDR3 has 13 amino acids. Kept here is only the CDR3 DNA, which spans 39 bases and is read in frame from base 1. The sample originates from a study of T cells in Graves' hyperthyroidism and ophthalmopathy (dated by TCRdb to the late 2010s). Looking at the study overall: Peripheral blood was sampled at the time of initial diagnosis, prior to any treatment. The paper reports TCR Vbeta CDR3 sequencing of over 130 peripheral blood samples: approximately 43 ophthalmopathy, around 80 hyperthyroidism and around 17 progressor patients. Whether ophthalmopathy could be predicted prospectively was tested in an independent validation cohort made up of under 20 hyperthyroidism patients plus 17 patients who later progressed to ophthalmopathy. For training and testing, the 100 or so patients in the discovery cohort were randomly divided in a 7:3 ratio. Once sampling was done, hyperthyroidism patients were given methimazole at a starting dose of 30 mg daily, whereas ophthalmopathy patients were given high-dose intravenous methylprednisolone. In six Graves' hyperthyroidism patients, the study also compared T-cell repertoires from thyroid tissue with T-cell repertoires from blood. A discovery cohort of 95 to 100 patients, approximately 44 with Graves' ophthalmopathy and roughly 59 with stable Graves' hyperthyroidism, was used to find distinguishing TCR V-J signatures.

Findings and caveats that apply to the study as a whole: In validation, progression to ophthalmopathy was predicted by the model with 70.59% sensitivity and nearly 75% specificity, a median of about 6.8 months before onset. Ophthalmopathy was separated from stable hyperthyroidism by a 13 V-J signature model, with approximately 90% sensitivity and around 81% specificity obtained in cross-validation and 80%/75% obtained in testing. Blood samples also contained most of the expanded thyroid clonotypes (frequency above 0.001), which suggests that blood repertoires may reflect thyroid immune responses. Sample size was not statistically predetermined, and investigators were not blinded to group allocation.

The sequence was collected from a woman aged 18-29 years with Graves' ophthalmopathy. The chain couples TRBV6-1 to TRBJ2-5; TRBD1 is a weak D gene call, 6 bases matching. Sequenced material: blood. The DNA sequence is given as TGTGCCAGCCTGGACAGTTACCAAGAGACCCAGTACTTC. It translates to CASLDSYQETQYF.